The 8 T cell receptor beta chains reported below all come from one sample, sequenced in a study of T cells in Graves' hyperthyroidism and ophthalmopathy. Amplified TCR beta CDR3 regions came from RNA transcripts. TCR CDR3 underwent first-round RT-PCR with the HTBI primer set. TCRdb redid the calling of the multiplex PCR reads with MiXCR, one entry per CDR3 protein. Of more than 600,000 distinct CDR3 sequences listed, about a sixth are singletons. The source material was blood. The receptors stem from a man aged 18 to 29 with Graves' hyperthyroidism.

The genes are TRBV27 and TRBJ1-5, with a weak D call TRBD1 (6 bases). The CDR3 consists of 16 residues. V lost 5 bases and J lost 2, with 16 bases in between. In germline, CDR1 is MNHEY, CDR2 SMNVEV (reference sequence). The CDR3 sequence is CASSPLDSSGNQPQHF. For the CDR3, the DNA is TGTGCCAGCAGTCCCCTGGACAGTTCCGGCAATCAGCCCCAGCATTTT.

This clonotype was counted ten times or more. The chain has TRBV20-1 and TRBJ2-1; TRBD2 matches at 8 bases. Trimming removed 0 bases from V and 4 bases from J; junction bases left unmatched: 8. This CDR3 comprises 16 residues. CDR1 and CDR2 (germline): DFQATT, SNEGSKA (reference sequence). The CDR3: CSARDRKRERYNEQFF. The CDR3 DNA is TGCAGTGCTAGAGATCGGAAGCGGGAGAGGTACAATGAGCAGTTCTTC.

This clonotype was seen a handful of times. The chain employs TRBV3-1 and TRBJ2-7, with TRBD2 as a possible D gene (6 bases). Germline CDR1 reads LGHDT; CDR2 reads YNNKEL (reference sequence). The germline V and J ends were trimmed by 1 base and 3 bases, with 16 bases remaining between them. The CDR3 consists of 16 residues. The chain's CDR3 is CASSQGDWGENYEQYF. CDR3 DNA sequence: TGTGCCAGCAGCCAAGGTGACTGGGGGGAGAACTACGAGCAGTACTTC.

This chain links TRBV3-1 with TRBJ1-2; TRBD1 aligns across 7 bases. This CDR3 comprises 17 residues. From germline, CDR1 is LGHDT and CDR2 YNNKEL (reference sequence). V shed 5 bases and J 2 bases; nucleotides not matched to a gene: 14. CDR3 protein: CASSSTPGTDENYGYTF. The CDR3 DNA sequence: TGTGCCAGCAGCAGCACCCCCGGGACAGACGAAAACTATGGCTACACCTTC. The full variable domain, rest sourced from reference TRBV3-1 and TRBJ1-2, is DTAVSQTPKYLVTQMGNDKSIKCEQNLGHDTMYWYKQDSKKFLKIMFSYNNKELIINETVPNRFSPKSPDKAHLNLHINSLELGDSAVYFCASSSTPGTDENYGYTFGSGTRLTVV.

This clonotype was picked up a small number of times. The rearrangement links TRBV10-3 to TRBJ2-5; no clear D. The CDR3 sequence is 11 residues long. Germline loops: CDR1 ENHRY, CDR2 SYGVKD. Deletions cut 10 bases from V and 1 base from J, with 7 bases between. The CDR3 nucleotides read TGTGCCACCAGACTCCAAGAGACCCAGTACTTC. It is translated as CATRLQETQYF.

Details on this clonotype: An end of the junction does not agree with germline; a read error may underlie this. In nucleotides, the CDR3 is TGTGCCAGCAGCTTAGCGTCGGCAGGGCGGCCATTGAACTTC. Protein product: CASSLASAGRPLNF. The rearrangement uses TRBV7-9 and TRBJ2-5; a possible D gene is TRBD1 (5 bases). This CDR3 spans 14 amino acids. Germline CDR1 is SEHNR and CDR2 is FQNEAQ (reference sequence). Drawing the rest from reference TRBV7-9 and TRBJ2-5, the complete variable domain is DTGVSQNPRHKITKRGQNVTFRCDPISEHNRLYWYRQTLGQGPEFLTYFQNEAQLEKSRLLSDRFSAERPKGSFSTLEIQRTEQGDSAMYLCASSLASAGRPLNFGPGTRLLVL.

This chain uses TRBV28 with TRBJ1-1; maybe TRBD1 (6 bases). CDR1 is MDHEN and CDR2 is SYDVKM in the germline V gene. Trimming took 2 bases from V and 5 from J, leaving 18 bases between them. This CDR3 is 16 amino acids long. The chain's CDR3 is CASSLSRGIVGTEAFF. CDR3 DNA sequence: TGTGCCAGCAGTTTAAGTAGGGGGATCGTCGGAACTGAAGCTTTCTTT.

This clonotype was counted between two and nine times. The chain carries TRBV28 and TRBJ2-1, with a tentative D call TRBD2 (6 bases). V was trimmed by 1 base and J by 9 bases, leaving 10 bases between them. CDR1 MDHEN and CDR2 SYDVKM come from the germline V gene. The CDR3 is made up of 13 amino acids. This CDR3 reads CASSLSEGGEQFF. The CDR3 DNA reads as TGTGCCAGCAGTTTATCGGAGGGCGGTGAGCAGTTCTTC.